This is a list of T cell receptor beta chains from one sample in a study of T cell repertoires in aging, cancer and after chemotherapy. TCRdb independently ran MiXCR on the multiplex PCR reads; one entry per CDR3 protein. In the table there are around 9,700 distinct CDR3 sequences, around 35% of which are singletons. Sequencing input: blood. The receptor set was obtained from a human donor in good health. The CDR3 runs from the conserved cysteine through the conserved F or W. Fields, in order: clone size, D gene, V gene, J gene, CDR3 DNA, CDR3 protein. A D gene is named only where the DNA matches it firmly. Clone size is shown for a subset of rows, as once, few, many or a class of expanded clone.

clone size: few
D gene: .
V gene: TRBV12-3/TRBV12-4
J gene: TRBJ2-5
CDR3 DNA: TGTGCCAGCAGTTTCGGTAGCTGGGAGACCCAGTACTTC
CDR3 protein: CASSFGSWETQYF

clone size: few
D gene: .
V gene: TRBV5-6
J gene: TRBJ2-1
CDR3 DNA: TGTGCCAGCAGCTTGGGAGGGTCCCAGTTCTTC
CDR3 protein: CASSLGGSQFF

clone size: few
D gene: .
V gene: TRBV19
J gene: TRBJ2-7
CDR3 DNA: TGTGCCAGTAGTATCGGAGGGGACACCTCCGAGCAGTACTTC
CDR3 protein: CASSIGGDTSEQYF

clone size: .
D gene: TRBD2
V gene: TRBV5-6
J gene: TRBJ2-7
CDR3 DNA: TGTGCCAGCAGCTTACCTCCGGGACTAGCGGGTGTCCCCTACGAGCAGTACTTC
CDR3 protein: CASSLPPGLAGVPYEQYF

clone size: .
D gene: TRBD2
V gene: TRBV5-4
J gene: TRBJ2-5
CDR3 DNA: TGTGCCAGCAGTCAAAGACTAGCGGGAGGGCCAGAGACCCAGTACTTC
CDR3 protein: CASSQRLAGGPETQYF

clone size: .
D gene: TRBD2
V gene: TRBV6-2/TRBV6-3
J gene: TRBJ2-1
CDR3 DNA: TGTGCCAGCAGTTACCTAGCGGTTTCCTCCTACAATGAGCAGTTCTTC
CDR3 protein: CASSYLAVSSYNEQFF

clone size: .
D gene: .
V gene: TRBV19
J gene: TRBJ1-2
CDR3 DNA: TGTGCCAGTAGGGACATTCGTGGCTACACCTTC
CDR3 protein: CASRDIRGYTF

clone size: few
D gene: TRBD2
V gene: TRBV27
J gene: TRBJ2-5
CDR3 DNA: TGTGCCAGCAGACCCGGGACTAGCGGGTTCCGGGGAGAGACCCAGTACTTC
CDR3 protein: CASRPGTSGFRGETQYF

clone size: .
D gene: .
V gene: TRBV6-5
J gene: TRBJ1-3
CDR3 DNA: TGTGCCAGCAGCAGATTTAAGGTGTTCGGAGGAAACACCATATATTTT
CDR3 protein: CASSRFKVFGGNTIYF

clone size: medium-sized
D gene: TRBD1
V gene: TRBV11-3
J gene: TRBJ2-2
CDR3 DNA: TGTGCCAGCAGGCGGACAGGGGCGGTCGGGGAGCTGTTTTTT
CDR3 protein: CASRRTGAVGELFF

clone size: once
D gene: .
V gene: TRBV13
J gene: TRBJ2-7
CDR3 DNA: TGTGCCAGCAGCAACCGGGACACCTCCTACGAGCAGTACTTC
CDR3 protein: CASSNRDTSYEQYF

clone size: .
D gene: .
V gene: TRBV6-5
J gene: TRBJ2-3
CDR3 DNA: TGTGCCGGACGAAAGACGGTTGCGGTAGATACGCAGTATTTT
CDR3 protein: CAGRKTVAVDTQYF

clone size: few
D gene: .
V gene: TRBV27
J gene: TRBJ2-7
CDR3 DNA: TGTGCCAGCAGGGGGGGACGGTGGGACGACGAGCAGTACTTC
CDR3 protein: CASRGGRWDDEQYF

clone size: .
D gene: .
V gene: TRBV5-6
J gene: TRBJ1-1
CDR3 DNA: TGTGCCAGCAGCCGTTTCATGAACACTGAAGCTTTCTTT
CDR3 protein: CASSRFMNTEAFF

clone size: .
D gene: .
V gene: TRBV7-9
J gene: TRBJ2-1
CDR3 DNA: TGTGCCAGCAGCTTAGGCTCAACCTACAATGAGCAGTTCTTC
CDR3 protein: CASSLGSTYNEQFF

clone size: .
D gene: .
V gene: TRBV11-3
J gene: TRBJ2-1
CDR3 DNA: TGTGCCAGCAGCTTTCTTCCCGGACACGGCTCCTACAATGAGCAGTTCTTC
CDR3 protein: CASSFLPGHGSYNEQFF

clone size: few
D gene: .
V gene: TRBV19
J gene: TRBJ2-7
CDR3 DNA: TGTGCCAGTATCTGGGACTACGAGCAGTACTTC
CDR3 protein: CASIWDYEQYF

clone size: medium-sized
D gene: .
V gene: TRBV29-1
J gene: TRBJ2-3
CDR3 DNA: TGCAGCGGGGGCAGGCGCACAGATACGCAGTATTTT
CDR3 protein: CSGGRRTDTQYF

clone size: .
D gene: .
V gene: TRBV18
J gene: TRBJ1-1
CDR3 DNA: TGTGCCAGCTCACTTTCCCCGATGAACACTGAAGCTTTCTTT
CDR3 protein: CASSLSPMNTEAFF

clone size: few
D gene: .
V gene: TRBV6-2/TRBV6-3
J gene: TRBJ2-7
CDR3 DNA: TGTGCCAGCAGTTACCGGCCAGGGAGTAACTACGAGCAGTACTTC
CDR3 protein: CASSYRPGSNYEQYF

clone size: .
D gene: .
V gene: TRBV5-5
J gene: TRBJ1-2
CDR3 DNA: TGTGCCAGCAGCCGGGGGACGGCGCCATTCTATGGCTACACCTTC
CDR3 protein: CASSRGTAPFYGYTF

clone size: .
D gene: .
V gene: TRBV7-6
J gene: TRBJ1-2
CDR3 DNA: TGTGCCAGCAGCTCACGATGGGGGGGGGACGCAAGATATGGCTACACCTTC
CDR3 protein: CASSSRWGGDARYGYTF

clone size: .
D gene: TRBD2
V gene: TRBV10-3
J gene: TRBJ2-1
CDR3 DNA: TGTGCCATCAGTGAGCCCCGCGGGAGCTCCTACAATGAGCAGTTCTTC
CDR3 protein: CAISEPRGSSYNEQFF

clone size: .
D gene: TRBD2
V gene: TRBV5-1
J gene: TRBJ2-1
CDR3 DNA: TGCGCCAGCAGCCTTGTTTCTAGCGGTAGCTCCTACAATGAGCAGTTCTTC
CDR3 protein: CASSLVSSGSSYNEQFF

clone size: few
D gene: TRBD1
V gene: TRBV7-4
J gene: TRBJ1-2
CDR3 DNA: TGTGCCAGCAGTTTAGGATACGGACAGGGATTTGACTATGGCTACACCTTC
CDR3 protein: CASSLGYGQGFDYGYTF

clone size: few
D gene: .
V gene: TRBV30
J gene: TRBJ1-2
CDR3 DNA: TGTGCCTGGAGTGTGGGGACGCCCGGGGGCTATGGCTACACCTTC
CDR3 protein: CAWSVGTPGGYGYTF

clone size: few
D gene: TRBD2
V gene: TRBV27
J gene: TRBJ2-1
CDR3 DNA: TGTGCCAGCAGTTTAAGGGGACTAGCGGGAGTAAATGAGCAGTTCTTC
CDR3 protein: CASSLRGLAGVNEQFF

clone size: .
D gene: .
V gene: TRBV30
J gene: TRBJ1-4
CDR3 DNA: TGTGCGGACCGCGGTGGGCAAAATGAAAAACTGTTTTTT
CDR3 protein: CADRGGQNEKLFF

clone size: .
D gene: .
V gene: TRBV15
J gene: TRBJ2-7
CDR3 DNA: TGTGCCACCAGCGGATTTCGATTGTGGGGAACTTACAATGAGCAGTACTTC
CDR3 protein: CATSGFRLWGTYNEQYF